This TCR beta chain stems from a study of blood T cell repertoires in COVID-19. Clones were read by immunoSEQ multiplex PCR, and TCRdb kept only the in-frame ones, dropping some. The data show around 320,000 clones, with roughly nine tenths seen just once and under 3% held by the top ten. CDR1 is SGHNT and CDR2 is YYREEE in the germline V gene (reference sequence). There are 15 residues in the CDR3. V trimming: 3 bases; J trimming: 4 bases; junction bases outside the gene matches: 5. This sequence joins TRBV5-4 and TRBJ1-1; 11 bases align to TRBD1. The receptor comes from a woman in her forties or fifties who had been exposed to COVID-19. Sequencing input: PBMCs or T cells enriched from blood (not recorded which). CDR3 protein: CASSWTGGPATEAFF. Here the CDR3 DNA reads TGTGCCAGCAGCTGGACAGGGGGCCCGGCCACTGAAGCTTTCTTT.